One TCR beta chain is described in this entry. The antigen remains undetermined. The V and J ends lost 1 base and 3 bases respectively, with 10 bases between them. The germline CDR1 and CDR2 sequences are SGHRS and YFSETQ. The CDR3 is 15 residues long. The data were taken from a study of CD8+ T cells in alopecia areata. Treatment: oral pan-JAK inhibitor, 5-10 mg twice daily. Individuals with alopecia areata gave both lesional scalp punch biopsies and peripheral blood for collection. Investigators sorted PBMCs to obtain both CD4+ and CD8+ T cells. RNA, once extracted, was reverse transcribed into cDNA for use as the sequencing template. Clones were read by immunoSEQ multiplex PCR, and TCRdb kept only the in-frame ones, dropping some. The repertoire consists of 150,000 to 250,000 clones, with about 62% occurring once and the leading ten covering 4.5% to 6%. Points from the study as a whole: Scalp and blood samples kept many expanded lesional clones throughout tofacitinib.

This chain joins TRBV5-1 and TRBJ1-4; D gene ambiguous. The input for sequencing was CD4+ T cells sorted from blood, taken at week 24, from a patient treated with tofacitinib. The TCR originated in a human donor with alopecia areata. CDR3 sequence reads: CASSLRSQPNEKLFF. In DNA, the CDR3 is TGCGCCAGCAGCTTGCGGAGCCAGCCTAATGAAAAACTGTTTTTT.